Following are 29 T cell receptor beta chains from one sample sequenced in a study of shared clonotypes between healthy human individuals. The assay was immunoSEQ multiplex PCR, and TCRdb's table has in-frame clones only and misses some. The profile covers fewer than 600,000 clones, with about 85% appearing a single time and under 15% taken by the ten largest. The sequenced material came from PBMCs. Every receptor here comes from a woman between 40 and 50 years old in good health. Some clones in this sample may be carry-over from other donors' samples.

The chain links TRBV28 to TRBJ1-4; 10 bases agree with TRBD1. V lost 6 bases, J lost 7 bases, and 8 bases stayed unmatched. The CDR3 sequence is 15 residues long. The germline gives CDR1 MDHEN, CDR2 SYDVKM. The CDR3 protein is CASSSLGQGIEKLFF. The CDR3 coding sequence is TGTGCCAGCAGCTCCCTGGGACAGGGGATTGAAAAACTGTTTTTT.

This chain links TRBV19 with TRBJ2-6, with 9 positions matching TRBD2. The germline V gene encodes CDR1 LNHDA and CDR2 SQIVND (reference sequence). J gave up 4 bases and V 3 bases, and 1 base lay outside the gene matches. This CDR3 region has 15 residues. CDR3 loop: CASSISGGGANVLTF. The DNA of the CDR3 is TGTGCCAGTAGTATTAGCGGGGGAGGGGCCAACGTCCTGACTTTC.

The genes are TRBV7-9 and TRBJ1-2, with D tentatively TRBD1 (6 bases). The V end was cut by 11 bases, the J end by 8 bases, with 18 bases between. The CDR3 runs to 12 residues. CDR1 and CDR2 (germline): SEHNR, FQNEAQ (reference sequence). Here the CDR3 reads CAVGGEGYGYTF. The CDR3 DNA reads TGTGCCGTCGGGGGCGAAGGGTACGGCTACACCTTC.

The chain joins TRBV5-4 to TRBJ2-3; D is uncertain. CDR1 is SGHNT, CDR2 YYREEE, per germline (reference sequence). V was clipped by 2 bases and J by 3 bases, with 13 bases between them. CDR3 length equals 15 residues. The CDR3 bases are TGTGCCAGCAGCTTAGAACAGACCACGACAGATACGCAGTATTTT. It specifies CASSLEQTTTDTQYF.

In nucleotides, the CDR3 is TGTGCCAGCAGCGGACTAGCGGCAGATACGCAGTATTTT. The encoded protein is CASSGLAADTQYF. The chain couples TRBV5-6 to TRBJ2-3; 10 bases line up with TRBD2. Per the germline V gene, CDR1 is SGHDT and CDR2 is YYEEEE. V shed 4 bases and J 4 bases; nucleotides not matched to a gene: 0. The CDR3 consists of 13 residues. Full variable domain (rest looked up from reference TRBV5-6 and TRBJ2-3): DAGVTQSPTHLIKTRGQQVTLRCSPKSGHDTVSWYQQALGQGPQFIFQYYEEEERQRGNFPDRFSGHQFPNYSSELNVNALLLGDSALYLCASSGLAADTQYFGPGTRLTVL.

V gene TRBV10-3 combines with J gene TRBJ2-2; perhaps TRBD1 as D (5 bases). The V and J ends lost 4 bases and 1 base respectively, with 7 bases between them. From germline, CDR1 is ENHRY and CDR2 SYGVKD. The CDR3 extends over 14 amino acids. CDR3 in DNA: TGTGCCATCAGTGGACAGCAGAACACCGGGGAGCTGTTTTTT. It yields the protein CAISGQQNTGELFF.

The chain links TRBV7-9 to TRBJ2-5, with 8 bases that match TRBD2. CDR1 and CDR2 from the germline V gene are SEHNR and FQNEAQ (reference sequence). Trimming took 6 bases from V and 0 from J; bases not matched to a gene: 9. CDR3 length equals 16 residues. CDR3 sequence reads: CASRPAGTRNQETQYF. As DNA, the CDR3 is TGTGCCAGCAGGCCAGCCGGGACTAGGAACCAAGAGACCCAGTACTTC.

In its sample, this clone was seen once. CDR3 sequence reads: CASSESGGVQGYTF. CDR3 nucleotides: TGTGCCAGCAGTGAATCGGGGGGGGTCCAAGGCTACACCTTC. The rearrangement links TRBV6-1 to TRBJ1-2, with D possibly matching TRBD1 (5 bases). Germline CDR1 reads MNHNS; CDR2 reads SASEGT. CDR3 length equals 14 residues. V gave up 2 bases and J gave up 8 bases, with 15 bases separating them.

This chain connects TRBV7-7 to TRBJ2-2; D gene uncertain. This CDR3 is 13 amino acids long. Looked up from germline, CDR1 is SSHAT and CDR2 is FNYEAQ (reference sequence). With 2 bases removed from V and 7 bases from J, the gap between germline ends came to 8 bases. CDR3 DNA: TGTGCCAGCAGCTTACCGATAGGCGGGGAGCTGTTTTTT. It is translated as CASSLPIGGELFF.

The chain joins TRBV28 to TRBJ2-7, with D maybe TRBD1 (6 bases). This CDR3 comprises 14 residues. Deletions cut 1 base from V and 12 bases from J, with 19 bases between. The germline gives CDR1 MDHEN, CDR2 SYDVKM. The DNA of the CDR3 is TGTGCCAGCAGTTTATTGGGGACAATGAATAGAAGGTACTTC. Its protein is CASSLLGTMNRRYF. The entire variable domain, with the rest obtained from reference TRBV28 and TRBJ2-7, is as follows: DVKVTQSSRYLVKRTGEKVFLECVQDMDHENMFWYRQDPGLGLRLIYFSYDVKMKEKGDIPEGYSVSREKKERFSLILESASTNQTSMYLCASSLLGTMNRRYFGPGTRLTVT.

The chain joins TRBV5-1 to TRBJ1-1; D is unresolved. The CDR3 spans 13 residues. Germline V gene sequence: CDR1 SGHRS, CDR2 YFSETQ. Trimming removed 3 bases from V and 1 base from J, with 7 bases in between. The CDR3 region is CASSSDGNTEAFF. Here the CDR3 DNA reads TGCGCCAGCAGCTCGGACGGGAACACTGAAGCTTTCTTT.

The chain couples TRBV5-1 to TRBJ2-1, with D possibly TRBD2 on 6 matching bases. V lost 0 bases, J lost 3 bases, and 10 bases lay in between. The V gene's germline CDR1 is SGHRS and CDR2 YFSETQ. This CDR3 comprises 15 residues. The CDR3: CASSLARTNYNEQFF. The CDR3 DNA reads TGCGCCAGCAGCTTGGCTAGGACTAACTACAATGAGCAGTTCTTC.

This chain connects TRBV4-2 to TRBJ1-2, with D hard to call. The CDR3 consists of 13 residues. Germline CDR1 reads LGHNA; CDR2 reads YNFKEQ. Deletions cut 2 bases from V and 6 bases from J, with 10 bases between. The CDR3, as DNA: TGTGCCAGCAGCCAATCGCAAGGAGATGGCTACACCTTC. This sequence encodes CASSQSQGDGYTF.

The chain is built from TRBV5-1 and TRBJ2-7, with TRBD2 matching over 9 bases. The CDR3 extends over 15 amino acids. Germline V gene data show CDR1 as SGHRS and CDR2 as YFSETQ. V lost 3 bases and J lost 6; bases outside the gene matches: 10. This CDR3 reads CASSSSSGIFREQYF. In DNA form, the CDR3 reads TGCGCCAGCAGCTCCTCTAGCGGGATCTTTCGCGAGCAGTACTTC.

CDR3 sequence: CASSLHGTGKGYTEAFF. CDR3 coding DNA: TGTGCCAGCAGCCTCCACGGGACAGGGAAGGGGTACACTGAAGCTTTCTTT. This chain connects TRBV5-8 to TRBJ1-1; TRBD1 aligns across 9 bases. V lost 4 bases to trimming and J lost 3 bases; unmatched junction nucleotides: 13. This CDR3 region has 17 residues. Germline CDR1 and CDR2: SGHTS and YDEGEE. Drawing the rest from reference TRBV5-8 and TRBJ1-1, the complete variable domain is EAGVTQSPTHLIKTRGQQATLRCSPISGHTSVYWYQQALGLGLQFLLWYDEGEERNRGNFPPRFSGRQFPNYSSELNVNALELEDSALYLCASSLHGTGKGYTEAFFGQGTRLTVV.

The sample holds one count of this clone. The chain combines TRBV10-3 with TRBJ2-4; TRBD1 matches at 8 bases. In germline, CDR1 is ENHRY, CDR2 SYGVKD. Trimming removed 0 bases from V and 6 bases from J; junction bases left unmatched: 1. This CDR3 contains 14 residues. The CDR3 spells CAISESGQGNIQYF. The DNA for the CDR3 is TGTGCCATCAGTGAGTCCGGACAGGGAAACATTCAGTACTTC.

V gene TRBV5-4 combines with J gene TRBJ2-5; 9 bases are a match to TRBD1. CDR1 is SGHNT and CDR2 is YYREEE in the germline V gene (reference sequence). CDR3 size: 15 residues. Trimming removed 0 bases from V and 4 bases from J; junction bases left unmatched: 4. In DNA, the CDR3 is TGTGCCAGCAGCTTGGAAACAGGGGGCGCAGAGACCCAGTACTTC. Translation: CASSLETGGAETQYF.

The V gene is TRBV11-2, the J gene TRBJ2-1; D tentatively fits TRBD1 or TRBD2 (6 bases each). Trimming shortened V by 5 bases and J by 2 bases, and 16 bases separated the two germline ends. Looked up from germline, CDR1 is SGHAT and CDR2 is FQNNGV. The CDR3 length is 16 residues. DNA of the CDR3: TGTGCCAGCAGCCGTAGGGGGGATAGCCCCTACAATGAGCAGTTCTTC. The encoded protein is CASSRRGDSPYNEQFF.

V gene TRBV28 combines with J gene TRBJ2-1; D gene ambiguous. Trimming shortened V by 3 bases and J by 2 bases, and 11 bases separated the two germline ends. The CDR3 loop spans 15 amino acids. The germline gives CDR1 MDHEN, CDR2 SYDVKM. CDR3 in amino acids: CASSFPGGPYNEQFF. The CDR3 nucleotides are TGTGCCAGCAGTTTCCCCGGTGGGCCCTACAATGAGCAGTTCTTC.

To note about this clone: The sample carries other DNA sequences with the same CDR3. The V and J genes are TRBV5-1 and TRBJ1-1; tentative D call: TRBD1 (5 bases). CDR1 and CDR2 from the germline V gene are SGHRS and YFSETQ. The length of the CDR3 is 14 residues. V was cut by 1 base and J by 4 bases, with 11 bases left in between. The CDR3 DNA reads as TGCGCCAGCAGCTTGTCCGGGGGTGGCACTGAAGCTTTCTTT. This sequence encodes CASSLSGGGTEAFF.

The chain combines TRBV27 with TRBJ2-1; D unclear. V was clipped by 7 bases and J by 7 bases, with 17 bases between them. The CDR3 sequence is 14 residues long. Germline lookup yields CDR1 MNHEY and CDR2 SMNVEV (reference sequence). The CDR3 DNA reads as TGTGCCAGCATTAAGAGCGTCGGAACGAATGAGCAGTTCTTC. Protein product: CASIKSVGTNEQFF.

This sequence joins TRBV9 and TRBJ2-2, with D possibly being TRBD2 (6 bases). Per germline, CDR1 SGDLS and CDR2 YYNGEE. The CDR3 runs 16 residues. Trimming stripped 3 bases from V and 0 bases from J, with 12 bases between. CDR3 amino acids: CASSAGGRSNTGELFF. The CDR3 DNA sequence: TGTGCCAGCAGCGCCGGGGGACGTTCGAACACCGGGGAGCTGTTTTTT.

The chain joins TRBV7-2 to TRBJ1-2; the D is unclear. There are 13 residues in the CDR3. Trimming left V 4 bases short and J 4 bases short, with 10 bases between. Per germline, CDR1 SGHTA and CDR2 FQGNSA. CDR3 region: CASSWEGGYGYTF. In DNA form, the CDR3 reads TGTGCCAGCAGCTGGGAGGGTGGCTATGGCTACACCTTC.

The chain employs TRBV7-3 and TRBJ2-3; 9 bases map to TRBD2. This CDR3 spans 13 amino acids. Trimming took 5 bases from V and 4 from J; bases not matched to a gene: 1. Germline V lookup: CDR1 SGHTA, CDR2 FQGTGA. CDR3 sequence (DNA): TGTGCCAGCAGCCGACTAGCGGCAGATACGCAGTATTTT. Amino acids: CASSRLAADTQYF.

The V gene is TRBV6-5, the J gene TRBJ1-1, with 8 bases fitting TRBD1. From germline, CDR1 is MNHEY and CDR2 SVGAGI. The CDR3 length is 14 residues. V trimming: 6 bases; J trimming: 5 bases; junction bases outside the gene matches: 8. DNA of the CDR3: TGTGCCAGCAGGATAGGACAGGGAAGTACTGAAGCTTTCTTT. It specifies CASRIGQGSTEAFF.

This sequence joins TRBV2 and TRBJ2-5; D is unresolved. The germline V and J ends were trimmed by 2 bases and 2 bases, with 6 bases remaining between them. The CDR3 has 13 amino acids. Germline assignment: CDR1 SNHLY and CDR2 FYNNEI. CDR3 in amino acids: CASSEWQQETQYF. The DNA for the CDR3 is TGTGCCAGCAGTGAATGGCAGCAAGAGACCCAGTACTTC.

This rearrangement joins TRBV27 to TRBJ1-5; 7 bases are shared with TRBD1. CDR1 and CDR2 from the germline V gene are MNHEY and SMNVEV (reference sequence). J gave up 3 bases and V 4 bases, and 6 bases lay outside the gene matches. The CDR3 length is 15 residues. The CDR3 DNA reads TGTGCCAGCAGTTCCTTGGACAGGACCAATCAGCCCCAGCATTTT. Translating it yields CASSSLDRTNQPQHF.

This clone was seen only a few times. The rearrangement uses TRBV7-9 and TRBJ2-3; 8 nucleotides agree with TRBD2. Germline lookup yields CDR1 SEHNR and CDR2 FQNEAQ (reference sequence). This CDR3 has 17 residues. Trimming took 5 bases from V and 0 from J; bases not matched to a gene: 10. CDR3 protein: CASSPDLAGSSTDTQYF. For the CDR3, the DNA is TGTGCCAGCAGCCCCGATTTAGCGGGGTCTAGCACAGATACGCAGTATTTT.

Only one count was recorded for this clone. This sequence joins TRBV7-9 and TRBJ2-2; 9 nucleotides match TRBD1. CDR1 is SEHNR and CDR2 is FQNEAQ in the germline V gene (reference sequence). The CDR3 consists of 17 residues. The J segment lost 1 base and the V segment lost 5 bases, leaving 8 bases of the junction unmatched. CDR3 sequence: CASSAGWGQGNTGELFF. The CDR3 nucleotides are TGTGCCAGCAGCGCTGGGTGGGGACAGGGGAACACCGGGGAGCTGTTTTTT.